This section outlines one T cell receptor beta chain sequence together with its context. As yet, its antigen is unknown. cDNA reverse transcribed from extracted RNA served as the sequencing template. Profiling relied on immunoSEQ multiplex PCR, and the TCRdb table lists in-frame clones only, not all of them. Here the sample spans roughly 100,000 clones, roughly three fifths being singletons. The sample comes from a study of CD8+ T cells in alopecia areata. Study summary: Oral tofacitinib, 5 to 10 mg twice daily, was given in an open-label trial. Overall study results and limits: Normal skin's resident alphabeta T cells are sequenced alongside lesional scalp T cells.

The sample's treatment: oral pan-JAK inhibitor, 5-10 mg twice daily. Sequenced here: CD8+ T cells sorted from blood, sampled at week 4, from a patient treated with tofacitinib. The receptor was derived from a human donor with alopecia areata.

The CDR3 reads CASSLGVAHQPQHF. CDR3 DNA: TGTGCCAGCAGCTTAGGGGTAGCCCATCAGCCCCAGCATTTT. The V gene is TRBV5-6, the J gene TRBJ1-5, with TRBD1 as a possible D gene (5 bases). Trimming shortened V by 2 bases and J by 5 bases, and 11 bases separated the two germline ends. This CDR3 has 14 amino acids. Germline assignment: CDR1 SGHDT and CDR2 YYEEEE.